This TCR beta chain is from a study of blood T cell repertoires in COVID-19. Study details: The samples span acute and convalescent COVID-19 from the United States, Italy and Spain. T cells, B-cell-depleted T cells, or PBMCs supplied cDNA or gDNA.

Sequencing used immunoSEQ multiplex PCR; TCRdb keeps in-frame clones, though not all of them. The sample holds about 89,000 clones, more than 65% seen once. The V gene lost 4 bases and the J gene lost 3 bases, with 16 bases spanning the gap. The CDR3 totals 15 residues. Per germline, CDR1 MNHEY and CDR2 SMNVEV (reference sequence). Sequencing was carried out using peripheral blood. The V gene is TRBV27, the J gene TRBJ2-7; TRBD1 is a possible D gene (6 bases). The source of this sequence is a woman over 75 with acute or convalescent COVID-19. Written as DNA, the CDR3 is TGTGCCAGCAGTTCAACAACAGGGAACCTCTACGAGCAGTACTTC. Translation: CASSSTTGNLYEQYF.